These 22 T cell receptor beta chains were sequenced from one sample in a study of blood T cell repertoires in COVID-19. Only in-frame clones appear in the TCRdb table, and some are missing; sequencing was by immunoSEQ multiplex PCR. The sample lists fewer than 150,000 clones, more than 70% occurring once. Sequenced material: peripheral blood. The receptors here all came from a human donor in a cohort sampled during active COVID-19.

This clone was seen once. This chain links TRBV7-2 with TRBJ1-1; 7 nucleotides align to TRBD1. Looked up from germline, CDR1 is SGHTA and CDR2 is FQGNSA. This CDR3 is built from 12 residues. V lost 4 bases to trimming and J lost 7 bases; unmatched junction nucleotides: 3. The CDR3 bases are TGTGCCAGCAGCTCTCGACAGGGTGAAGCTTTCTTT. It specifies CASSSRQGEAFF.

The chain employs TRBV9 and TRBJ1-3; D unresolved. This CDR3 is built from 15 residues. Looked up from germline, CDR1 is SGDLS and CDR2 is YYNGEE. V was clipped by 0 bases and J by 4 bases, with 11 bases between them. In nucleotides, the CDR3 is TGTGCCAGCAGCGTAGGGTCGCAGTACGGAAACACCATATATTTT. It specifies CASSVGSQYGNTIYF.

This chain uses TRBV2 with TRBJ2-3; D is uncertain. Germline V gives CDR1 SNHLY, CDR2 FYNNEI. This CDR3 contains 14 residues. V was trimmed by 7 bases and J by 0 bases, leaving 11 bases between them. The CDR3 sequence is CASTVADSTDTQYF. DNA of the CDR3: TGTGCCAGCACCGTGGCGGATAGCACAGATACGCAGTATTTT.

The rearrangement uses TRBV28 and TRBJ1-6, with D possibly matching TRBD1 (5 bases). The CDR3 consists of 17 residues. The germline gives CDR1 MDHEN, CDR2 SYDVKM. With 2 bases removed from V and 0 bases from J, the gap between germline ends came to 11 bases. The CDR3 nucleotides are TGTGCCAGCAGTTTACCAGGGTTCAGCTCCTATAATTCACCCCTCCACTTT. This translates into CASSLPGFSSYNSPLHF.

The table lists this clone with a count of one. The CDR3: CASSLTPGQGAQEQYF. The CDR3, as DNA: TGTGCCAGCAGTTTGACGCCGGGACAGGGGGCTCAAGAGCAGTACTTC. The chain links TRBV6-5 to TRBJ2-7; 12 nucleotides line up with TRBD1. Unmatched junction bases numbered 11, after V lost 4 bases and J lost 7 bases. This CDR3 region has 16 residues. Germline loops: CDR1 MNHEY, CDR2 SVGAGI.

This chain connects TRBV10-1 to TRBJ2-5, with D possibly being TRBD1 (6 bases). Germline V gives CDR1 WNHNN, CDR2 SYGVQD (reference sequence). The CDR3 totals 14 residues. V lost 2 bases to trimming and J lost 5 bases, with 12 bases between them. The CDR3, as DNA: TGCGCCAGCAGTGAGGGGCGTCAGGGGGAGACCCAGTACTTC. Its protein product is CASSEGRQGETQYF.

The J gene is TRBJ2-3, the V gene TRBV7-2; D is possibly TRBD2 (6 bases). Germline V gene lookup returns CDR1 SGHTA and CDR2 FQGNSA. The CDR3 consists of 13 residues. The ends were cut back, 8 bases at V and 0 bases at J, with 9 bases in the middle. CDR3 in DNA: TGTGCCAGCGCGCGGGGTAGCACAGATACGCAGTATTTT. Protein sequence: CASARGSTDTQYF.

The chain employs TRBV9 and TRBJ2-1; 9 bases agree with TRBD2. V dropped 0 bases and J dropped 9; count of bases not matched to a gene: 13. The CDR3 extends over 17 amino acids. The germline CDR1 and CDR2 sequences are SGDLS and YYNGEE. CDR3 in DNA: TGTGCCAGCAGCGTAGGAATTAGCGGGGGCCATGGGGGTGAGCAGTTCTTC. This gives the protein CASSVGISGGHGGEQFF. Full variable domain (missing parts from reference TRBV9 and TRBJ2-1): DSGVTQTPKHLITATGQRVTLRCSPRSGDLSVYWYQQSLDQGLQFLIQYYNGEERAKGNILERFSAQQFPDLHSELNLSSLELGDSALYFCASSVGISGGHGGEQFFGPGTRLTVL.

The rearrangement uses TRBV6-5 and TRBJ1-2, with a weak D call TRBD1 (5 bases). Germline assignment: CDR1 MNHEY and CDR2 SVGAGI. The CDR3 runs 10 residues. Deletions cut 11 bases from V and 8 bases from J, with 12 bases between. CDR3: CAGGDGGYTF. CDR3 bases: TGTGCCGGCGGGGACGGGGGCTACACCTTC.

The chain carries TRBV6-5 and TRBJ1-4; D gene uncertain. Looked up from germline, CDR1 is MNHEY and CDR2 is SVGAGI. V shed 6 bases and J shed 4 bases, with 12 bases lying between them. CDR3 length: 14 residues. Written as DNA, the CDR3 is TGTGCCAGCAGGATGACAAGCAATAATGAAAAACTGTTTTTT. This translates into CASRMTSNNEKLFF.

The CDR3 sequence: CASKPTGEATEAFF. The CDR3 DNA reads TGTGCCAGCAAACCCACAGGGGAGGCTACTGAAGCTTTCTTT. V is TRBV6-5 and J is TRBJ1-1; the match to TRBD1 covers 7 bases. Germline trimming cut 7 bases from V and 5 bases from J; bases unmatched to any gene: 10. CDR3 length: 14 residues. The V gene's germline CDR1 is MNHEY and CDR2 SVGAGI.

The genes are TRBV19 and TRBJ2-3; 12 bases are a match to TRBD2. V lost 7 bases and J lost 7; bases outside the gene matches: 3. The CDR3 length is 13 residues. From germline, CDR1 is LNHDA and CDR2 SQIVND (reference sequence). The CDR3 bases are TGTGCCAGTACTAGCGGGGGGGCGTATACGCAGTATTTT. It encodes CASTSGGAYTQYF.

The chain is built from TRBV6-1 and TRBJ1-6; D call uncertain. The V end was cut by 2 bases, the J end by 6 bases, with 11 bases between. The germline gives CDR1 MNHNS, CDR2 SASEGT. The length of the CDR3 is 15 residues. CDR3 bases: TGTGCCAGCAGTGAATTGATCCAGGTTAATTCACCCCTCCACTTT. Amino acids: CASSELIQVNSPLHF.

With regard to this clone: The same CDR3 can be traced to other DNA sequences in this sample. The CDR3 DNA reads as TGTGCCAGCAGCTTAGGAGGAGCGGGGGGGCCTGTCAATGAGCAGTTCTTC. It yields the protein CASSLGGAGGPVNEQFF. V usage is TRBV7-8 and J usage is TRBJ2-1, with 10 positions matching TRBD2. V was clipped by 1 base and J by 6 bases; unmatched bases: 9. CDR1 and CDR2 (germline): SGHVS, FQNEAQ. The CDR3 sequence is 17 residues long.

The chain couples TRBV14 to TRBJ1-2; D may be TRBD1 (5 bases). Germline-derived CDR1 and CDR2 are SGHDN and FVKESK. The CDR3 consists of 14 residues. Between the trimmed V and J ends, which lost 1 base and 4 bases, there was a span of 10 bases. CDR3 nucleotides: TGTGCCAGCAGCCAAGGCCGGGGGTTCTATGGCTACACCTTC. Encoded protein: CASSQGRGFYGYTF.

The V and J genes are TRBV10-3 and TRBJ1-2, with TRBD1 identical over 7 bases. Germline V CDR1 and CDR2: ENHRY, SYGVKD. The J segment lost 8 bases and the V segment lost 4 bases, leaving 7 bases of the junction unmatched. CDR3 length: 13 amino acids. The DNA for the CDR3 is TGTGCCATCAGTGGGGACAGCCTCTGGGGCTACACCTTC. It yields the protein CAISGDSLWGYTF.

This sequence joins TRBV4-1 and TRBJ2-6; weak D call: TRBD1 (5 bases). The CDR3 is 17 amino acids. Germline values: CDR1 MGHRA, CDR2 YSYEKL. Trimming left V 0 bases short and J 1 base short, with 10 bases between. Here the CDR3 DNA reads TGCGCCAGCAGCCAAGATTTAACAGGTTCTGGGGCCAACGTCCTGACTTTC. It yields the protein CASSQDLTGSGANVLTF.

The chain has TRBV7-2 and TRBJ1-2; TRBD1 matches at 8 bases. Germline V gives CDR1 SGHTA, CDR2 FQGNSA. The CDR3 runs to 16 residues. With 2 bases clipped from V and 5 bases from J, the junction kept 10 bases outside the gene matches. CDR3 in amino acids: CASSLLFTGGEYGYTF. CDR3 bases: TGTGCCAGCAGCTTATTATTTACAGGGGGTGAATATGGCTACACCTTC.

The chain is built from TRBV5-1 and TRBJ1-1, with 7 bases aligning to TRBD1. Germline CDR1 and CDR2: SGHRS and YFSETQ. This CDR3 comprises 15 residues. J was trimmed by 2 bases and V by 4 bases; bases with no gene match: 8. CDR3 nucleotides: TGCGCCAGCAGCCTTGGGACAGCAGTTAACACTGAAGCTTTCTTT. Translation: CASSLGTAVNTEAFF.

The J gene is TRBJ1-4, the V gene TRBV11-2; TRBD1 is a possible D gene (6 bases). This CDR3 has 15 amino acids. Trimming took 2 bases from V and 8 from J, leaving 15 bases between them. Per germline, CDR1 SGHAT and CDR2 FQNNGV. The CDR3 DNA reads as TGTGCCAGCAGCTTATCTAGTAAGGGGGGGGAAAAACTGTTTTTT. Its protein product is CASSLSSKGGEKLFF.

In this sample, this clone turned up a few times. V usage is TRBV7-8 and J usage is TRBJ1-3; 7 nucleotides align to TRBD1. V lost 6 bases, J lost 2 bases, and 7 bases stayed unmatched. Looked up from germline, CDR1 is SGHVS and CDR2 is FQNEAQ. The CDR3 consists of 15 residues. This CDR3 is CASSFKTGAGNTIYF. In DNA, the CDR3 is TGTGCCAGCAGTTTCAAAACAGGGGCTGGAAACACCATATATTTT.

J is TRBJ2-3 and V is TRBV18, with 8 bases aligning to TRBD1. This CDR3 is 13 amino acids long. Per germline, CDR1 KGHSH and CDR2 LQKENI. V shed 5 bases and J 5 bases; nucleotides not matched to a gene: 3. CDR3 sequence: CASSTTGVDTQYF. The CDR3 region has the DNA TGTGCCAGCTCAACGACAGGGGTAGATACGCAGTATTTT.